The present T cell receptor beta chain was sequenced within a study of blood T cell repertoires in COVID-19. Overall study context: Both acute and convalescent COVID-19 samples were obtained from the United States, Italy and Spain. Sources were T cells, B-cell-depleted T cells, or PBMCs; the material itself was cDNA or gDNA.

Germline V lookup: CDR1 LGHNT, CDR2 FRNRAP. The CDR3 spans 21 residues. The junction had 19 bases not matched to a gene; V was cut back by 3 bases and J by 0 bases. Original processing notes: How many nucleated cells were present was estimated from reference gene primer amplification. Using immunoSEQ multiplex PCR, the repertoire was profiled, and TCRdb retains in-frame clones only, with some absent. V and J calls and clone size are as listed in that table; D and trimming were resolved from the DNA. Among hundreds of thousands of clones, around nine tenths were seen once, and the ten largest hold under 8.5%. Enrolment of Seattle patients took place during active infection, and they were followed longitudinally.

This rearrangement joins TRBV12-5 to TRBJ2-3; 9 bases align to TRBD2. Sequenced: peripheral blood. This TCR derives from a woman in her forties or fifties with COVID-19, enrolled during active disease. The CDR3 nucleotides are TGTGCTAGTGGTTTCATCCCAAGCGGGGGGCTGCTATTTACTAGCACAGATACGCAGTATTTT. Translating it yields CASGFIPSGGLLFTSTDTQYF.